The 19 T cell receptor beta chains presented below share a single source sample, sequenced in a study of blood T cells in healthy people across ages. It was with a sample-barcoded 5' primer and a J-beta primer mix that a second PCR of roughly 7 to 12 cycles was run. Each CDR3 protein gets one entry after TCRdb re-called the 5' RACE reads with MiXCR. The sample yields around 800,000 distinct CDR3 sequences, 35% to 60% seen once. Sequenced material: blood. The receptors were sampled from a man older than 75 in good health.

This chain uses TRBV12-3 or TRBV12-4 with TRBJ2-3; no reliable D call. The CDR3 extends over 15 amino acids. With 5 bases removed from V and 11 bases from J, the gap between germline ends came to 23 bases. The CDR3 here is CASSDDTVGTDVQYF. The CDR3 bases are TGTGCCAGCAGTGACGACACAGTGGGCACAGATGTGCAGTATTTT.

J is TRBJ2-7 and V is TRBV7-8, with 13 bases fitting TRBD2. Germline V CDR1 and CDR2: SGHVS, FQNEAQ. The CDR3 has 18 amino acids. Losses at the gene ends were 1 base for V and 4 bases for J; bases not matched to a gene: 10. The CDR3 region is CASSLGRTSGSPLYEQYF. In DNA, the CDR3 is TGTGCCAGCAGCTTAGGACGGACTAGCGGGAGCCCCCTTTACGAGCAGTACTTC.

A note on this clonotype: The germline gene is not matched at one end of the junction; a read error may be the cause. CDR3 sequence (DNA): TGTGCCAGCAGCTTGGCGATTGGGGGAAATCAACCCCAGCATTTT. It translates to CASSLAIGGNQPQHF. V and J are TRBV7-2 and TRBJ1-5; D perhaps matches TRBD1 (5 bases). The CDR3 extends over 15 amino acids. Germline CDR1 SGHTA, CDR2 FQGNSA. The complete variable domain, with remaining parts taken from reference TRBV7-2 and TRBJ1-5, reads GAGVSQSPSNKVTEKGKDVELRCDPISGHTALYWYRQSLGQGLEFLIYFQGNSAPDKSGLPSDRFSAERTGGSVSTLTIQRTQQEDSAVYLCASSLAIGGNQPQHFGDGTRLSIL.

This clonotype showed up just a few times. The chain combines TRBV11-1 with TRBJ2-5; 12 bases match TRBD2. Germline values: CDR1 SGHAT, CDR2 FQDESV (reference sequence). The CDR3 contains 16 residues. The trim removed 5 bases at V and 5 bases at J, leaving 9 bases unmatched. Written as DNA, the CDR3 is TGTGCCAGCAGCAATCTAGCGGGAGGGCTTGAGGAGACCCAGTACTTC. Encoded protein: CASSNLAGGLEETQYF.

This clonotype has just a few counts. DNA for the CDR3: TGTGCCAGCAGCCAAGATCTCTCCTACAATGAGCAGTTCTTC. It yields the protein CASSQDLSYNEQFF. V usage is TRBV4-2 and J usage is TRBJ2-1; D gene ambiguous. Germline CDR1 LGHNA, CDR2 YNFKEQ. The CDR3 loop spans 14 amino acids. V was cut by 0 bases and J by 0 bases, with 3 bases left in between.

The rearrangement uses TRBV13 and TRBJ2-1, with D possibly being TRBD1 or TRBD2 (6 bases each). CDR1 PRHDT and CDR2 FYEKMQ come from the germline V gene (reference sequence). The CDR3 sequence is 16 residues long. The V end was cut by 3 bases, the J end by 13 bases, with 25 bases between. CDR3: CASSFPQGTFQETQFF. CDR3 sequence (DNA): TGTGCCAGCAGCTTTCCCCAGGGGACTTTCCAAGAGACCCAGTTCTTC.

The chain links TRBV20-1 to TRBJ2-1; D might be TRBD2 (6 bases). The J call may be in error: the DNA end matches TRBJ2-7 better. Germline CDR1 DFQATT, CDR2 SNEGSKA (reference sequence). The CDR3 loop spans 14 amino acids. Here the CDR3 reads CSARDSSSYNEQYF. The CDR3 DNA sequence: TGCAGTGCTCGGGACTCCAGCTCCTACAATGAGCAGTACTTC.

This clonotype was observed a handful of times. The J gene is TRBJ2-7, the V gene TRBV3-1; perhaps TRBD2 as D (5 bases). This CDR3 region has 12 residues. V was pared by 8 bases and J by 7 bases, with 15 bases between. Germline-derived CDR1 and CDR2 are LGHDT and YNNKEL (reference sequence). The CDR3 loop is CASSQRDFEQYF. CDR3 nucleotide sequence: TGTGCCAGCTCCCAGAGGGATTTTGAGCAGTACTTC.

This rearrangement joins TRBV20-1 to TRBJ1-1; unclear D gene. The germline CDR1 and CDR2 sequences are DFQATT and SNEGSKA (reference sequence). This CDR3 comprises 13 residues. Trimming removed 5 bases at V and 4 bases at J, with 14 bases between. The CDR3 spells CSAPSGYSTEAFF. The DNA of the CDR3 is TGCAGTGCTCCCTCGGGGTACAGCACTGAAGCTTTCTTT.

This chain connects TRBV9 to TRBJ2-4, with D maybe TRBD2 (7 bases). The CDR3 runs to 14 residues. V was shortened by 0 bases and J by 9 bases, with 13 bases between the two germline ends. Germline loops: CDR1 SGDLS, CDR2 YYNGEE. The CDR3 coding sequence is TGTGCCAGCAGCGTAGACGGGGGGCAGGGCATTCAGTACTTC. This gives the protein CASSVDGGQGIQYF.

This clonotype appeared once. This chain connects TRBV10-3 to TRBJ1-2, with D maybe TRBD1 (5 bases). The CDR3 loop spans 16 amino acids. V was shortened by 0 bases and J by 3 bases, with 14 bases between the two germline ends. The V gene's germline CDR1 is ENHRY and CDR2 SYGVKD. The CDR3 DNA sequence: TGTGCCATCAGTGAGTCGCAGGGCAGGTCCGACTATGGCTACACCTTC. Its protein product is CAISESQGRSDYGYTF.

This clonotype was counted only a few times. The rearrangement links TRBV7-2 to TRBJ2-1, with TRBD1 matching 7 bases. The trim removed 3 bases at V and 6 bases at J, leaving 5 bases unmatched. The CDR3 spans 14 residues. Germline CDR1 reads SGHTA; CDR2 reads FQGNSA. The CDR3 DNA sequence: TGTGCCAGCAGCTTTACAGGGACAGCCAATGAGCAGTTCTTC. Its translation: CASSFTGTANEQFF.

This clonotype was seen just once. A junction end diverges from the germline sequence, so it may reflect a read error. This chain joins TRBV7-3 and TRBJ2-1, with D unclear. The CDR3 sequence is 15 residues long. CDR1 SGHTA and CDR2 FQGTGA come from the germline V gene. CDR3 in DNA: TGTGCCGGCAGCCCCCGACACAACTCCTACAATGAGCAGTTCTTC. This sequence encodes CAGSPRHNSYNEQFF.

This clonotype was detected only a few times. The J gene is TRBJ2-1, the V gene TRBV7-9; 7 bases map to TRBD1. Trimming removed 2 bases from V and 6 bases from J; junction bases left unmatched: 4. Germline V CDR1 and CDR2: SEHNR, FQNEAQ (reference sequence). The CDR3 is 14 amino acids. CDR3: CASSLPTGINEQFF. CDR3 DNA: TGTGCCAGCAGCTTACCGACAGGGATCAATGAGCAGTTCTTC.

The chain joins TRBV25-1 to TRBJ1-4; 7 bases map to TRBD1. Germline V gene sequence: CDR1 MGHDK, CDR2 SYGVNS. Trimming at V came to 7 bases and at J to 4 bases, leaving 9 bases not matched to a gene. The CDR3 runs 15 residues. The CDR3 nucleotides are TGTGCCAGCAACCTGAAGGGACAGTTTAATGAAAAACTGTTTTTT. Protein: CASNLKGQFNEKLFF.

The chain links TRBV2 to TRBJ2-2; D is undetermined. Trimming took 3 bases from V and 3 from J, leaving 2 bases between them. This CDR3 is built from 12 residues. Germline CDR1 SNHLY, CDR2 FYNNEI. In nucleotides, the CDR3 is TGTGCCAGCAGTGATGACACCGGGGAGCTGTTTTTT. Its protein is CASSDDTGELFF.

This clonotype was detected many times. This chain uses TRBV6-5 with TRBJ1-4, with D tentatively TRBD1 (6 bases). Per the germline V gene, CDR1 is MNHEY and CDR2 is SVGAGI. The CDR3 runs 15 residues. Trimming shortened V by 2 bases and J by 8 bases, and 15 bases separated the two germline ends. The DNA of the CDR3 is TGTGCCAGCAGTTACGCGACAGGAGTAGAGGAAAAACTGTTTTTT. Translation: CASSYATGVEEKLFF.

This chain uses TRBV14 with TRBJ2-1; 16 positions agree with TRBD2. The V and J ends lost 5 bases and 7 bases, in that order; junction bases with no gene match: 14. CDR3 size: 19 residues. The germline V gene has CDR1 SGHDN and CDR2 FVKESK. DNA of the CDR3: TGTGCCAGCAGCTCGATAGGGACTAGCGGGAGGGCCATCAGGAATGAGCAGTTCTTC. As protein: CASSSIGTSGRAIRNEQFF.

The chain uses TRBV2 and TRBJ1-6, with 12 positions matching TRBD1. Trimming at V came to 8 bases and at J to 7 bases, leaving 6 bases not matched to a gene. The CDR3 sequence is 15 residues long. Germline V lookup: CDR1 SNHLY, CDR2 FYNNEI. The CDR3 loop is CASLPGQGANSPLHF. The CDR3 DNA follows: TGTGCCAGCCTTCCGGGACAGGGGGCAAATTCACCCCTCCACTTT.